What follows are 13 T cell receptor beta chains derived from one specimen sequenced in a study of blood T cell repertoires in COVID-19. Method: immunoSEQ multiplex PCR; TCRdb's copy keeps in-frame clones and lacks some. The sample includes about 310,000 clones, about nine tenths of them seen just once. Sequenced: PBMCs or T cells enriched from blood (not recorded which). These receptors came from a woman in her forties who had recovered from COVID-19.

The chain uses TRBV7-2 and TRBJ2-2; 11 bases map to TRBD2. This CDR3 has 16 residues. Trimming removed 4 bases from V and 4 bases from J; junction bases left unmatched: 5. The germline V gene encodes CDR1 SGHTA and CDR2 FQGNSA. DNA for the CDR3: TGTGCCAGCAGCTCCCCACTAGCGGGAGTCACCGGGGAGCTGTTTTTT. The encoded protein is CASSSPLAGVTGELFF.

The V gene is TRBV30, the J gene TRBJ2-2; 13 positions match TRBD2. This CDR3 comprises 17 residues. Germline CDR1 is GTSNPN and CDR2 is SVGIG (reference sequence). V lost 1 base and J lost 6; bases outside the gene matches: 8. In DNA, the CDR3 is TGTGCCTGGAGTGACGGGACTAGCGGGACTAGCGCCGGGGAGCTGTTTTTT. Its translation: CAWSDGTSGTSAGELFF.

The rearrangement uses TRBV5-6 and TRBJ2-5, with 7 bases lining up with TRBD1. CDR3 length: 15 residues. J lost 9 bases, V lost 4 bases, and 15 bases had no gene match. Germline CDR1 and CDR2: SGHDT and YYEEEE. CDR3 nucleotide sequence: TGTGCCAGCAGCGACAACAGGGGCCCGGGGTGGGCCCAGTACTTC. Its protein is CASSDNRGPGWAQYF.

The rearrangement joins TRBV11-2 to TRBJ2-1; D is ambiguous. The CDR3 runs 16 residues. V was pared by 8 bases and J by 0 bases, with 17 bases between. Germline-derived CDR1 and CDR2 are SGHAT and FQNNGV. CDR3 protein: CASLSAALSSYNEQFF. Here the CDR3 DNA reads TGTGCCAGCCTCTCGGCGGCCTTGAGCTCCTACAATGAGCAGTTCTTC.

The chain couples TRBV3-1 (or the pseudogene TRBV3-2) to TRBJ2-2; 7 nucleotides agree with TRBD1. CDR3 length: 15 amino acids. Unmatched junction bases numbered 9, after V lost 4 bases and J lost 7 bases. Germline values: CDR1 LGHDT, CDR2 YNNKEL (reference sequence). In DNA, the CDR3 is TGTGCCAGCAGCCCACGACAGGGATGGGGCGGGGAGCTGTTTTTT. This gives the protein CASSPRQGWGGELFF.

The J gene is TRBJ2-4, the V gene TRBV3-1 (or the pseudogene TRBV3-2), with 7 positions matching TRBD2. The V gene's germline CDR1 is LGHDT and CDR2 YNNKEL (reference sequence). The CDR3 is made up of 16 amino acids. The trim removed 4 bases at V and 9 bases at J, leaving 15 bases unmatched. CDR3 DNA sequence: TGTGCCAGCAGCCTCGGGTCCGGGGGGTCGGCGGGCATTCAGTACTTC. It is translated as CASSLGSGGSAGIQYF.

V and J are TRBV7-3 and TRBJ2-5, with 11 bases fitting TRBD2. J lost 2 bases, V lost 3 bases, and 5 bases had no gene match. CDR3 size: 16 residues. Germline V gene data show CDR1 as SGHTA and CDR2 as FQGTGA. Here the CDR3 reads CASSFTGTSGQETQYF. CDR3 coding DNA: TGTGCCAGCAGCTTCACTGGGACTAGCGGACAAGAGACCCAGTACTTC.

The genes are TRBV19 and TRBJ2-1, with D perhaps matching TRBD2 (5 bases). The CDR3 spans 11 residues. V was clipped by 10 bases and J by 10 bases, with 14 bases between them. Germline CDR1 and CDR2: LNHDA and SQIVND (reference sequence). The CDR3 DNA sequence: TGTGCCACCGCGGTCCCGGGAGAGCAGTTCTTC. This codes for CATAVPGEQFF.

The CDR3 sequence is CAVSGPYEQYF. CDR3 DNA sequence: TGTGCGGTTAGCGGACCCTACGAGCAGTACTTC. The gene calls are TRBV6-6 and TRBJ2-7, with TRBD2 as a possible D gene (6 bases). Looked up from germline, CDR1 is MNHNY and CDR2 is SVGAGI (reference sequence). The CDR3 extends over 11 amino acids.

V usage is TRBV2 and J usage is TRBJ2-7, with TRBD1 matching 11 bases. CDR1 is SNHLY, CDR2 FYNNEI, per germline. The CDR3 runs 14 residues. V dropped 5 bases and J dropped 5; count of bases not matched to a gene: 5. The CDR3 is CASSRDRGKNEQYF. The CDR3 nucleotides are TGTGCCAGCAGTAGGGACAGGGGGAAAAACGAGCAGTACTTC.

This clone was observed a handful of times. The rearrangement uses TRBV24-1 and TRBJ1-5; 9 bases fit TRBD1. This CDR3 is 14 amino acids long. V lost 4 bases to trimming and J lost 7 bases; unmatched junction nucleotides: 4. In germline, CDR1 is KGHDR, CDR2 SFDVKD. The CDR3 sequence: CATSDSDRGQPQHF. CDR3 bases: TGTGCCACCAGTGACTCGGACAGGGGACAGCCCCAGCATTTT.

V is TRBV29-1 and J is TRBJ1-1, with 11 bases lining up with TRBD1. The V gene end was trimmed by 5 bases and the J gene end by 6 bases; junction bases not matched to a gene: 5. CDR3 size: 13 residues. Germline CDR1 is SQVTM and CDR2 is ANQGSEA. The chain's CDR3 is CSVPRDRGAEAFF. CDR3 in DNA: TGCAGCGTTCCTCGGGACAGGGGGGCTGAAGCTTTCTTT.

The chain joins TRBV6-2 or TRBV6-3 to TRBJ1-5; the D gene is possibly TRBD1 (5 bases). V lost 2 bases to trimming and J lost 2 bases, with 16 bases between them. This CDR3 has 17 residues. Germline-derived CDR1 and CDR2 are MNHEY and SVGEGT. The CDR3 reads CASSYPIGGGGNQPQHF. CDR3 DNA: TGTGCCAGCAGTTACCCAATCGGGGGTGGTGGCAATCAGCCCCAGCATTTT.